The sequence of this T cell receptor (beta chain) was determined in a study of blood T cells in healthy people across ages (dated by TCRdb to 2015 to 2017). Study-wide context: Template switching captured roughly one uniquely barcoded TCR beta cDNA molecule per two T cells in model experiments. To track age-related changes in TCR beta repertoire diversity, the study relied on deep sequencing normalized with unique cDNA molecular identifiers. The donors were split into four age groups: young (average 16 years), middle-aged (over 35), aged (62) and long-lived (under 85). Donors of different ages were randomly distributed across sequencing lanes to avoid experimental bias. For two donors (one aged 18 to 30 and one aged 80 or older), the study analyzed two additional independent replicas of 1 million unique cDNA reads from the same blood draw. Overall study outcomes, separate from this receptor: Observed TCR beta diversity per million T cells fell roughly linearly with age, and a significant reduction was already apparent by age roughly 40. Estimates of total diversity based on one million sequenced T cells were considered lower bounds and underestimates. Compared with the aged group, the long-lived group had more naive CD4+ T cells, fewer expanded clones and increased TCR diversity, suggesting age selection. Since profiling was done on bulk unsorted PBMCs, naive and antigen-experienced compartments could not be conclusively compared. The CMV infection status of donors was not known, potentially confounding age-related changes in expanded clonotypes. Observed TCR beta diversity correlated strongly with the percentage of naive T cells measured by flow cytometry.

Based on the germline V gene, the CDR1 and CDR2 sequences are ENHRY and SYGVKD. There are 15 amino acids in the CDR3, from cysteine to phenylalanine inclusive. The only DNA kept is the CDR3, 45 bases in frame from the first base. As to this clonotype: Its antigen is unknown. Base qualities are not provided; no much larger clone lies one nucleotide away.

The donors were some 39 Caucasian individuals from Russia, aged roughly 6 to 90 years, who were systemically healthy. Each donor gave about 9.2 milliliters of peripheral blood, drawn into EDTA-treated Vacutainer tubes. PBMCs were isolated by Ficoll-Paque density-gradient centrifugation, with at least 6 million obtained per sample. Trizol reagent was used to extract total RNA from the PBMCs, yielding at least 6 micrograms per sample. For every donor, flow cytometry on a PBMC aliquot measured the percentage of naive CD45RAhigh/CD27high T cells. Library creation used 5' RACE. A second PCR of roughly 6 to 11 cycles was performed with a sample-barcoded 5' primer and a J-beta primer mix. Each TCR beta cDNA molecule received a unique molecular identifier from a template-switch 5' adaptor carrying 12 random nucleotides. Each sample yielded at least 2.5 million CDR3-containing paired-end reads. All of the RNA was converted into first-strand cDNA using the Mint cDNA synthesis kit, with a TRBC-specific oligonucleotide serving as the primer. After uracil-DNA glycosylase treatment, a first 18-cycle PCR used universal primers M1SS and BC2_uni_R on all cDNA. The authors' analysis ran thus. Normalization of each sample was performed by random selection of 1 million high-quality reads, each carrying a distinct molecular identifier. Reads with shared molecular identifiers were discarded instead of being binned into consensus sequences. MiTCR, run with a Q25 quality threshold and the strictest error-elimination algorithm, handled CDR3 identification, clonotype clustering and error correction. A nonparametric unseen species model with Euler transformation was used to estimate lower-bound total TCR beta diversity. TCRdb passed the public sequencing reads through fastp at Q25 and MiXCR, retaining productive beta sequences. Every CDR3 protein is listed once, alongside the most common genes and DNA of its rows. The authors' filters were not applied to this entry. For this sample there are fewer than 2,000,000 distinct CDR3 sequences; roughly two fifths appear just once. 23% of the sample goes to the ten largest clones.

Recombination linked TRBV10-3 to TRBJ2-7; the D gene lacks a confident call. Source material: blood. The TCR sequence derives from a human donor in good health. The DNA sequence is as follows: TGTGCGTCCCGCCAGGCCTTGGAGAACTCCTACGAGCAGTACTTC. This translates into CASRQALENSYEQYF.